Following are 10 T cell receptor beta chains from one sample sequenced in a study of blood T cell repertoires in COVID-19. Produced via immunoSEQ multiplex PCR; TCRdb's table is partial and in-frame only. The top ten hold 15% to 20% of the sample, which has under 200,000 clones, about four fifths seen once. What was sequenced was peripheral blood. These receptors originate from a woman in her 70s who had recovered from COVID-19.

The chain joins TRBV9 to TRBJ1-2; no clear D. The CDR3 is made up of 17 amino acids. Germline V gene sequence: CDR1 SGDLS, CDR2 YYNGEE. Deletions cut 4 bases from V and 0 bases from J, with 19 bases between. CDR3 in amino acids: CASSPRWESPSNYGYTF. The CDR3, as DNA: TGTGCCAGCAGCCCGAGGTGGGAGTCGCCTTCTAACTATGGCTACACCTTC.

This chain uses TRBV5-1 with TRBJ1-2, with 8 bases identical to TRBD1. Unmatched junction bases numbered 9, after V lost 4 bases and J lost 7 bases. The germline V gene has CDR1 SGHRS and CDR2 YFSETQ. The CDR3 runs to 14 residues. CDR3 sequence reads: CASSRPTGTGGYTF. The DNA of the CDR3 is TGCGCCAGCAGCAGACCAACCGGGACAGGTGGCTACACCTTC.

CDR3: CASSVGQTSYEQYF. CDR3 in DNA: TGTGCCAGCAGCGTAGGACAGACCTCCTACGAGCAGTACTTC. The genes are TRBV9 and TRBJ2-7; D is perhaps TRBD1 (5 bases). V was pared by 0 bases and J by 0 bases, with 7 bases between. Germline CDR1 SGDLS, CDR2 YYNGEE. CDR3 size: 14 residues.

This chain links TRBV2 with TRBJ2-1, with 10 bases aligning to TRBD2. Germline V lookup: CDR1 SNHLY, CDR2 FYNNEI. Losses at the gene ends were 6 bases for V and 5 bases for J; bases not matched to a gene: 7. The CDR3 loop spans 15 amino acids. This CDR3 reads CASRATLAGNNEQFF. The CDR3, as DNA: TGTGCCAGCAGAGCAACACTAGCGGGAAACAATGAGCAGTTCTTC.

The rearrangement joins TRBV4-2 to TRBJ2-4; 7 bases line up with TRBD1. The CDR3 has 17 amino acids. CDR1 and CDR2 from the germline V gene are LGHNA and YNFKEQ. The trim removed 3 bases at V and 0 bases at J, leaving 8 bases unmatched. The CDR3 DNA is TGTGCCAGCAGCCAGCCCACAGGGGCCGTAGCCAAAAACATTCAGTACTTC. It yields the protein CASSQPTGAVAKNIQYF.

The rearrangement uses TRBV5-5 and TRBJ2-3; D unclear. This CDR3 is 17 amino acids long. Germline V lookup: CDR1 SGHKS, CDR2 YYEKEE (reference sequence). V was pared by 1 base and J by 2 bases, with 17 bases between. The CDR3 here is CASSLRSPGESTDTQYF. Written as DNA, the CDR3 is TGTGCCAGCAGCTTGAGGTCCCCGGGTGAGTCCACAGATACGCAGTATTTT. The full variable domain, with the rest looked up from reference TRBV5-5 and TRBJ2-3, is DAGVTQSPTHLIKTRGQQVTLRCSPISGHKSVSWYQQVLGQGPQFIFQYYEKEERGRGNFPDRFSARQFPNYSSELNVNALLLGDSALYLCASSLRSPGESTDTQYFGPGTRLTVL.

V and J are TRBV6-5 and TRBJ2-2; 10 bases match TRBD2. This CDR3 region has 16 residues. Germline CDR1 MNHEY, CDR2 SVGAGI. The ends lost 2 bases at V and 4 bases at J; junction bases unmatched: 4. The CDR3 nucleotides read TGTGCCAGCAGTTACCCCCAGCGGGAGGGCACCGGGGAGCTGTTTTTT. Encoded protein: CASSYPQREGTGELFF.

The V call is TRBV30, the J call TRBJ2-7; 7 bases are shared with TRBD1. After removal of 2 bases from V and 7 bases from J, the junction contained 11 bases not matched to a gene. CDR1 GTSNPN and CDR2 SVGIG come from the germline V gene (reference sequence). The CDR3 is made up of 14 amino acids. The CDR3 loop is CAWSHETGPWEQYF. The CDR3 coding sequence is TGTGCCTGGAGTCATGAGACAGGGCCCTGGGAGCAGTACTTC.

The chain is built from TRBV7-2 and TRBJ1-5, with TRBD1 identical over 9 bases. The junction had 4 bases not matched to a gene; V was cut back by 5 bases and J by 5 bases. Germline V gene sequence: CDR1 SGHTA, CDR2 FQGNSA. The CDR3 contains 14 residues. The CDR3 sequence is CASSPRTGDQPQHF. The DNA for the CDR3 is TGTGCCAGCAGCCCCCGGACAGGGGATCAGCCCCAGCATTTT.

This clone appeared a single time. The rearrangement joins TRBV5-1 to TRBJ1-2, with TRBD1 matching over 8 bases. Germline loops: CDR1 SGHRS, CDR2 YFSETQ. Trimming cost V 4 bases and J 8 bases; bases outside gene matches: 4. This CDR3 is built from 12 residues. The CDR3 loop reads CASSLDRDGYTF. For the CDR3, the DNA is TGCGCCAGCAGCCTGGACAGGGACGGCTACACCTTC.